A selection of T cell receptor beta chains follows, all from one sample in a study of siplizumab effects on memory and regulatory T cells. Produced via immunoSEQ multiplex PCR; TCRdb's table is partial and in-frame only. The table lists around 77,000 clones, about 90% of them singletons. The sequenced sample consisted of CD8+ T cells sorted from blood. All receptors come from a human donor in good health. CDR3s leave out the opening cysteine and the closing phenylalanine or tryptophan.

V | length | CDR3
TRBV18 | 17 | ASSPMRVLSLTSTGELF
TRBV7-6 | 13 | ASSGGAGTAYEQY
TRBV11-2 | 12 | ASSGRPLPYEQY
TRBV29-1 | 11 | SVLSGQGYEQY
TRBV5-6 | 11 | ASSLTLNTEAF
TRBV19 | 11 | ASSRDLNTEAF
TRBV10-3 | 15 | AISDPDGRGLLYEQY
TRBV11-2 | 10 | ASSLVRNEQF
TRBV4-1 | 12 | ASSQGRGAHEQY
TRBV15 | 12 | ATSIGGDTGELF
TRBV7-9 | 10 | ASSSMNTEAF
TRBV4-1 | 15 | ASSPLSGTDLNTEAF
TRBV6-1 | 13 | ASSEWEQGTYEQY
TRBV27 | 10 | ASSPQGYEQY
TRBV6-6 | 14 | ASSYPYPSNQETQY
TRBV7-9 | 13 | ASSLVGQGADEQY
TRBV21-1 | 17 | ASSNRKGRVISGANVLT
TRBV10-3 | 10 | ATRGLNTEAF
TRBV19 | 14 | ASSIPWDTTNTEAF
TRBV5-1 | 10 | ASSLSLHEQY
TRBV11-2 | 13 | ASSLDRSSGNTIY
TRBV2 | 13 | ASSEGPYSNQPQH
TRBV6-5 | 13 | ASSYSGGARDEQY
TRBV27 | 15 | ASSFLGLAGGTDTQY
TRBV27 | 14 | ASSLITPRGFYEQY
TRBV29-1 | 12 | SVDWDRGCQPQH
TRBV7-9 | 13 | ASSSGQLFNTEAF
TRBV7-9 | 11 | ASSDGASYEQY
TRBV4-1 | 12 | ASSQGSDGGTQY
TRBV2 | 11 | ASSEDGPLGYT
TRBV4-1 | 14 | ASSQEPPFSYNEQF
TRBV27 | 14 | ASSLSGTYLSYEQY
TRBV5-4 | 9 | ASSLGPDKY
TRBV2 | 11 | ASSDDRETEAF
TRBV5-4 | 12 | ASSPLGGNTEAF
TRBV11-2 | 11 | ASNLGLNTEAF
TRBV4-1 | 11 | ASSQSGDVEAF
TRBV9 | 13 | ASSDRGSGRDEQY
TRBV6-5 | 11 | ASGVGSNNEQF
TRBV6-1 | 13 | ASSSARTEGREQY
TRBV19 | 13 | ASSLGTVNTGELF
TRBV19 | 10 | ASSPRTDTQY
TRBV2 | 10 | ASRLYQETQY
TRBV2 | 15 | ASSELGGGRRLHEQY